The 17 T cell receptor beta chains below all came from one sample that was sequenced in a study of vaccination effects on CD4 cells after COVID-19. Which antigens these TCRs recognize remains unknown. The method was immunoSEQ multiplex PCR; TCRdb's version includes in-frame clones alone and lacks a portion of them. The data contain tens of thousands of clones, 60% to 75% of them singletons. Sequencing followed a ViraFEST assay step that expanded antigen-specific CD4+ T cells with viral peptide pools. At the end of roughly ten days of culture, CD4+ T cells were isolated. No vaccinee had earlier SARS-CoV-2 infection, and nucleocapsid antibodies were negative. Sequenced here: CD4+ T cells from PBMCs cultured with HCoV-NL63 spike peptides, sampled before COVID-19 vaccination. Source of these receptors: a human donor who received a COVID-19 vaccine.

The chain combines TRBV5-4 with TRBJ2-1, with D perhaps assigned TRBD1 or TRBD2 (6 bases each). The CDR3 runs to 15 residues. Trimming removed 0 bases at V and 0 bases at J, with 7 bases between. Germline-derived CDR1 and CDR2 are SGHNT and YYREEE (reference sequence). DNA of the CDR3: TGTGCCAGCAGCTTGGAGGGGGGCTCCTACAATGAGCAGTTCTTC. This translates into CASSLEGGSYNEQFF.

The rearrangement links TRBV7-2 to TRBJ2-1; TRBD2 matches at 11 bases. Per germline, CDR1 SGHTA and CDR2 FQGNSA. This CDR3 has 17 amino acids. V shed 0 bases, J shed 2 bases, and the junction held 3 bases outside the gene matches. The CDR3 region has the DNA TGTGCCAGCAGCTTAGCCCTGACTAGCGGGGCCTACAATGAGCAGTTCTTC. Encoded protein: CASSLALTSGAYNEQFF.

This CDR3 reads CASSIGWTYEQYF. Written as DNA, the CDR3 is TGTGCCAGTAGTATTGGGTGGACCTACGAGCAGTACTTC. This chain connects TRBV19 to TRBJ2-7; no firm D call. This CDR3 spans 13 amino acids. Germline CDR1 is LNHDA and CDR2 is SQIVND (reference sequence). V lost 3 bases to trimming and J lost 2 bases, with 8 bases between them.

By frequency in the sample, this clone is medium-sized (0.01 to 0.1%). V is TRBV4-3 and J is TRBJ1-1; TRBD1 agrees at 8 bases. V shed 0 bases, J shed 0 bases, and the junction held 9 bases outside the gene matches. This CDR3 comprises 18 residues. Germline V gene sequence: CDR1 LGHNA, CDR2 YSLEER. The CDR3 DNA is TGCGCCAGCAGCCAAGATTTTCCCCGGACAGGGATGAACACTGAAGCTTTCTTT. Translating gives CASSQDFPRTGMNTEAFF.

The chain recombines TRBV5-1 with TRBJ2-3, with unresolved D. This CDR3 is 15 amino acids long. V lost 2 bases and J lost 2, with 12 bases in between. CDR1 is SGHRS and CDR2 is YFSETQ in the germline V gene. The CDR3 region has the DNA TGCGCCAGCAGCTTCAAAGGGTCCCTCACAGATACGCAGTATTTT. Translating it yields CASSFKGSLTDTQYF.

This chain links TRBV3-1 (or the pseudogene TRBV3-2) with TRBJ2-1; 10 bases align to TRBD2. The J segment lost 6 bases and the V segment lost 1 base, leaving 3 bases of the junction unmatched. Germline V gives CDR1 LGHDT, CDR2 YNNKEL (reference sequence). This CDR3 has 15 amino acids. For the CDR3, the DNA is TGTGCCAGCAGCCAAGGTAGCGGGGGGAGCAATGAGCAGTTCTTC. Protein product: CASSQGSGGSNEQFF.

This rearrangement joins TRBV6-4 to TRBJ2-1; D is ambiguous. The CDR3 runs to 13 residues. V was pared by 0 bases and J by 5 bases, with 5 bases between. Germline V gene sequence: CDR1 MRHNA, CDR2 SNTAGT. The CDR3 is CASSDSANNEQFF. The DNA of the CDR3 is TGTGCCAGCAGTGACTCAGCGAACAATGAGCAGTTCTTC.

The chain links TRBV7-2 to TRBJ1-1; possibly TRBD1 for D (6 bases). From germline, CDR1 is SGHTA and CDR2 FQGNSA. Trimming removed 6 bases at V and 1 base at J, with 12 bases between. The CDR3 totals 14 residues. The CDR3, as DNA: TGTGCCAGCAGGAACACAGGGACGAACACTGAAGCTTTCTTT. Amino acid sequence: CASRNTGTNTEAFF.

The CDR3 DNA follows: TGCAGCATGGGGACAGGGGCGTGGACAGATACGCAGTATTTT. As protein: CSMGTGAWTDTQYF. The rearrangement uses TRBV29-1 and TRBJ2-3; the match to TRBD1 covers 10 bases. The CDR3 is made up of 14 amino acids. V was clipped by 8 bases and J by 3 bases; unmatched bases: 8. The V gene's germline CDR1 is SQVTM and CDR2 ANQGSEA.

V gene TRBV6-1 combines with J gene TRBJ1-1; TRBD1 matches at 9 bases. Germline trimming cut 1 base from V and 3 bases from J; bases unmatched to any gene: 15. The CDR3 totals 19 residues. Germline CDR1 reads MNHNS; CDR2 reads SASEGT. CDR3 DNA: TGTGCCAGCAGTGAAGAGATTAGGGACAGGGAGATCGTGGACACTGAAGCTTTCTTT. Residues: CASSEEIRDREIVDTEAFF.

The rearrangement uses TRBV30 and TRBJ1-5; 9 nucleotides agree with TRBD1. CDR3 length: 16 amino acids. The germline V gene encodes CDR1 GTSNPN and CDR2 SVGIG (reference sequence). The V gene end was trimmed by 5 bases and the J gene end by 6 bases; junction bases not matched to a gene: 14. CDR3 in amino acids: CAWSRTRTGDGQPQHF. CDR3 in DNA: TGTGCCTGGTCCCGGACCAGGACAGGGGATGGTCAGCCCCAGCATTTT.

The gene calls are TRBV18 and TRBJ2-5; the D call may be TRBD1 or TRBD2 (6 bases each). Germline CDR1 is KGHSH and CDR2 is LQKENI. Trimming left V 0 bases short and J 1 base short, with 9 bases between. This CDR3 is 15 amino acids long. The CDR3 nucleotides read TGTGCCAGCTCACCACCCGGGGGCCCCCAAGAGACCCAGTACTTC. Residues: CASSPPGGPQETQYF.

The CDR3 region is CASSEAGTGTGYGYTF. As DNA, the CDR3 is TGTGCCAGCAGTGAAGCCGGAACCGGGACAGGGTATGGCTACACCTTC. The genes are TRBV6-1 and TRBJ1-2; 9 bases fit TRBD1. This CDR3 contains 16 residues. CDR1 is MNHNS and CDR2 is SASEGT in the germline V gene. V trimming: 0 bases; J trimming: 5 bases; junction bases outside the gene matches: 7.

This clone was detected only a few times. The chain links TRBV11-2 to TRBJ1-1; TRBD1 is a possible D gene (6 bases). Trimming took off 1 base at V and 12 bases at J, with 15 bases between the two ends. Germline V gene lookup returns CDR1 SGHAT and CDR2 FQNNGV. The CDR3 consists of 13 residues. The CDR3 spells CASSLGEAGTTFF. The CDR3 nucleotides are TGTGCCAGCAGCTTAGGGGAAGCTGGGACAACTTTCTTT.

Concerning this clone: Additional DNA sequences in this sample encode the identical CDR3. The chain joins TRBV5-1 to TRBJ2-7; D remains ambiguous. The V end was cut by 3 bases, the J end by 0 bases, with 1 base between. The length of the CDR3 is 11 residues. The V gene's germline CDR1 is SGHRS and CDR2 YFSETQ. CDR3 protein: CASSSSYEQYF. CDR3 in DNA: TGCGCCAGCAGCTCCTCCTACGAGCAGTACTTC.

The gene calls are TRBV6-1 and TRBJ1-5, with 10 bases that match TRBD1. Germline CDR1 reads MNHNS; CDR2 reads SASEGT. This CDR3 has 14 residues. The junction had 6 bases not matched to a gene; V was cut back by 4 bases and J by 9 bases. CDR3 protein: CASSGGTGEAPQHF. CDR3 sequence (DNA): TGTGCCAGCAGTGGCGGGACAGGGGAGGCGCCCCAGCATTTT.

This clone was detected only once. V is TRBV18 and J is TRBJ1-2; perhaps TRBD1 as D (5 bases). V lost 3 bases and J lost 3, with 11 bases in between. The germline V gene has CDR1 KGHSH and CDR2 LQKENI. The CDR3 is made up of 14 amino acids. The CDR3 region is CASSPRGGDYGYTF. CDR3 nucleotide sequence: TGTGCCAGCTCACCCCGGGGCGGAGACTATGGCTACACCTTC.